This T cell receptor (beta chain) was sequenced for a study of blood T cells in healthy people across ages. Sample donors were healthy Caucasian individuals that came from Russia, aged 6 to 90. A second PCR of 7 to 11 cycles used a sample-barcoded 5' primer and a J-beta primer mix. TCRdb re-called the 5' RACE reads with MiXCR, one entry per CDR3 protein. The table has 800,000 to 950,000 distinct CDR3 sequences, roughly 40% seen once. Whole-study findings and limits: With unsorted PBMCs, a conclusive comparison of naive versus antigen-experienced cells was not possible.

This clonotype was observed a few times. Antigen specificity is unknown. The germline V gene has CDR1 SGHRS and CDR2 YFSETQ. Trimming cost V 8 bases and J 3 bases; bases outside gene matches: 3. The CDR3 length is 14 residues. The receptor comes from a man between 18 and 29 years old in good health. The chain combines TRBV5-1 with TRBJ2-1; 12 bases fit TRBD2. The sequenced sample was blood. CDR3 DNA sequence: TGCGCCAGTCGACTAGCGGGGGACTACAATGAGCAGTTCTTC. It is translated as CASRLAGDYNEQFF.